Each of the 26 T cell receptor beta chains below was sequenced from the same sample in a study of blood T cell repertoires in COVID-19. Only in-frame clones appear in the TCRdb table, and some are missing; sequencing was by immunoSEQ multiplex PCR. The data show approximately 130,000 clones, just under 85% seen once. Sequences were obtained from peripheral blood. The source is a human donor in a cohort sampled during active COVID-19.

This clone has just a few counts. The chain carries TRBV5-4 and TRBJ1-2, with D possibly being TRBD1 (5 bases). Germline V gene sequence: CDR1 SGHNT, CDR2 YYREEE (reference sequence). V was clipped by 3 bases and J by 8 bases, with 32 bases between them. The CDR3 spans 19 residues. CDR3 sequence: CASSSLGGWGWQGDDGYTF. CDR3 nucleotides: TGTGCCAGCAGCTCCCTTGGCGGTTGGGGTTGGCAGGGTGATGACGGCTACACCTTC.

This clone was counted a few times. The chain joins TRBV3-1 (or the pseudogene TRBV3-2) to TRBJ2-5, with a possible D match to TRBD2 (6 bases). The germline V gene encodes CDR1 LGHDT and CDR2 YNNKEL (reference sequence). V gave up 3 bases and J gave up 2 bases, with 10 bases separating them. This CDR3 spans 14 amino acids. The CDR3 DNA reads TGTGCCAGCAGCCAGCCGGACTATCAAGAGACCCAGTACTTC. It is translated as CASSQPDYQETQYF.

V usage is TRBV7-8 and J usage is TRBJ1-5; 7 positions agree with TRBD1. The CDR3 runs to 15 residues. The V gene's germline CDR1 is SGHVS and CDR2 FQNEAQ. V lost 7 bases to trimming and J lost 4 bases; unmatched junction nucleotides: 10. CDR3 sequence reads: CASTETGRVNQPQHF. In DNA form, the CDR3 reads TGTGCCAGCACCGAGACAGGGCGAGTAAATCAGCCCCAGCATTTT. The variable domain in full, completed from reference TRBV7-8 and TRBJ1-5, reads GAGVSQSPRYKVAKRGQDVALRCDPISGHVSLFWYQQALGQGPEFLTYFQNEAQLDKSGLPSDRFFAERPEGSVSTLKIQRTQQEDSAVYLCASTETGRVNQPQHFGDGTRLSIL.

The chain is built from TRBV19 and TRBJ2-7; D call uncertain. The CDR3 contains 15 residues. Germline assignment: CDR1 LNHDA and CDR2 SQIVND (reference sequence). V dropped 3 bases and J dropped 0 bases, with 12 bases sitting between them. The CDR3 DNA reads as TGTGCCAGTAGTATCGGTACTCTGAGCTCCTACGAGCAGTACTTC. Its protein product is CASSIGTLSSYEQYF. Variable domain in full (rest from reference TRBV19 and TRBJ2-7): DGGITQSPKYLFRKEGQNVTLSCEQNLNHDAMYWYRQDPGQGLRLIYYSQIVNDFQKGDIAEGYSVSREKKESFPLTVTSAQKNPTAFYLCASSIGTLSSYEQYFGPGTRLTVT.

V is TRBV27 and J is TRBJ1-2; TRBD1 matches 8 bases. Germline V lookup: CDR1 MNHEY, CDR2 SMNVEV (reference sequence). The CDR3 is made up of 14 amino acids. The V gene end was trimmed by 5 bases and the J gene end by 5 bases; junction bases not matched to a gene: 7. CDR3 DNA: TGTGCCAGCAGTCATCAGGGGGCTAGGTATGGCTACACCTTC. Its protein is CASSHQGARYGYTF.

The chain employs TRBV4-1 and TRBJ1-5, with 10 positions matching TRBD1. From germline, CDR1 is MGHRA and CDR2 YSYEKL. CDR3 length: 17 residues. Losses at the gene ends were 2 bases for V and 15 bases for J; bases not matched to a gene: 19. In DNA form, the CDR3 reads TGCGCCAGCAGCCAAAGCCACCCGGGACAGGGGCTACAGGGTTTGCATTTT. This translates into CASSQSHPGQGLQGLHF.

This clone has only a few counts. The gene calls are TRBV6-5 and TRBJ1-1, with a possible D match to TRBD1 (5 bases). Looked up from germline, CDR1 is MNHEY and CDR2 is SVGAGI. The CDR3 totals 14 residues. The V and J ends lost 2 bases and 1 base respectively, with 8 bases between them. The CDR3 DNA follows: TGTGCCAGCAGTTACGACAGAAAGAACACTGAAGCTTTCTTT. It encodes CASSYDRKNTEAFF.

V and J are TRBV3-1 (or the pseudogene TRBV3-2) and TRBJ2-5; no clear D gene. Per the germline V gene, CDR1 is LGHDT and CDR2 is YNNKEL (reference sequence). The CDR3 has 13 residues. Trimming removed 1 base from V and 4 bases from J, with 7 bases in between. The CDR3 protein is CASSQAVRETQYF. CDR3 in DNA: TGTGCCAGCAGCCAAGCTGTGCGAGAGACCCAGTACTTC.

The chain couples TRBV5-5 to TRBJ1-2; TRBD1 agrees at 7 bases. This CDR3 region has 14 residues. Per the germline V gene, CDR1 is SGHKS and CDR2 is YYEKEE (reference sequence). Trimming cost V 4 bases and J 6 bases; bases outside gene matches: 9. The DNA for the CDR3 is TGTGCCAGCAGCCTTAGGGGACAGCCGAATGGCTACACCTTC. Protein sequence: CASSLRGQPNGYTF.

This clone was detected once. This chain uses TRBV11-2 with TRBJ2-5, with 8 bases lining up with TRBD2. The J segment lost 5 bases and the V segment lost 0 bases, leaving 5 bases of the junction unmatched. This CDR3 has 15 amino acids. Germline CDR1 is SGHAT and CDR2 is FQNNGV. As DNA, the CDR3 is TGTGCCAGCAGCTTAGACGGGGGGGCCGGGGAGACCCAGTACTTC. Translation: CASSLDGGAGETQYF.

The chain carries TRBV3-1 (or the pseudogene TRBV3-2) and TRBJ2-1; 10 nucleotides align to TRBD2. The germline CDR1 and CDR2 sequences are LGHDT and YNNKEL (reference sequence). CDR3 length: 19 residues. J gave up 0 bases and V 0 bases, and 8 bases lay outside the gene matches. Here the CDR3 DNA reads TGTGCCAGCAGCCAAGATCTTGCAGCGGGGGGGCTCTCCTACAATGAGCAGTTCTTC. Translated: CASSQDLAAGGLSYNEQFF.

The chain couples TRBV29-1 to TRBJ2-1, with D possibly TRBD2 on 6 matching bases. The CDR3 is 13 amino acids. Trimming removed 6 bases at V and 7 bases at J, with 16 bases between. The V gene's germline CDR1 is SQVTM and CDR2 ANQGSEA. CDR3 sequence: CSVLSGLNNEQFF. As DNA, the CDR3 is TGCAGCGTCCTCTCCGGACTAAATAATGAGCAGTTCTTC.

The rearrangement joins TRBV7-9 to TRBJ2-7; tentatively, D is TRBD2 (5 bases). The germline V and J ends were trimmed by 1 base and 6 bases, with 10 bases remaining between them. This CDR3 comprises 13 residues. Germline values: CDR1 SEHNR, CDR2 FQNEAQ (reference sequence). DNA for the CDR3: TGTGCCAGCAGCTTAGTGGAGGCCCCCGAGCAGTACTTC. Its translation is CASSLVEAPEQYF.

The rearrangement uses TRBV11-2 and TRBJ2-2, with D possibly being TRBD2 (7 bases). This CDR3 is built from 17 residues. V was trimmed by 0 bases and J by 6 bases, leaving 17 bases between them. From germline, CDR1 is SGHAT and CDR2 FQNNGV. The chain's CDR3 is CASSLDGGHYVAGELFF. CDR3 nucleotides: TGTGCCAGCAGCTTAGACGGGGGGCATTATGTCGCCGGGGAGCTGTTTTTT.

This chain links TRBV20-1 with TRBJ2-7, with D possibly matching TRBD2 (7 bases). Germline V gene lookup returns CDR1 DFQATT and CDR2 SNEGSKA (reference sequence). The CDR3 consists of 15 residues. Trimming took off 3 bases at V and 1 base at J, with 16 bases between the two ends. In nucleotides, the CDR3 is TGCAGTGCTAGTGGTGGGGGGGCTTATTCCTACGAGCAGTACTTC. It encodes CSASGGGAYSYEQYF.

As regards this clone: At one boundary the junction diverges from the germline segment, which might be a read error. The rearrangement uses TRBV5-1 and TRBJ2-1, with TRBD1 matching over 7 bases. Germline V gene data show CDR1 as SGHRS and CDR2 as YFSETQ. The CDR3 runs 14 residues. The CDR3 DNA reads as TGCGCCAGCAGTTTGGGACAGCCGGCGAATGAGCAGTTCTTC. As protein: CASSLGQPANEQFF.

The chain carries TRBV18 and TRBJ2-1, with a tentative D call TRBD2 (5 bases). V was shortened by 2 bases and J by 9 bases, with 11 bases between the two germline ends. The CDR3 is made up of 13 amino acids. The germline V gene encodes CDR1 KGHSH and CDR2 LQKENI. CDR3 sequence (DNA): TGTGCCAGCTCACCAGCCGGAGGCGGTGAGCAGTTCTTC. Translation gives CASSPAGGGEQFF.

The chain is built from TRBV27 and TRBJ1-5; 7 bases align to TRBD1. The V gene's germline CDR1 is MNHEY and CDR2 SMNVEV (reference sequence). The CDR3 runs 14 residues. The trim removed 5 bases at V and 5 bases at J, leaving 6 bases unmatched. Here the CDR3 reads CASSPQGSHQPQHF. The CDR3 nucleotides read TGTGCCAGCAGTCCACAGGGGAGTCATCAGCCCCAGCATTTT.

The rearrangement uses TRBV6-6 and TRBJ1-2; D is possibly TRBD1 (6 bases). Trimming took 2 bases from V and 6 from J, leaving 10 bases between them. The CDR3 has 13 residues. From germline, CDR1 is MNHNY and CDR2 SVGAGI (reference sequence). The CDR3 loop is CASSYTGMNGYTF. CDR3 DNA: TGTGCCAGCAGTTACACAGGGATGAATGGCTACACCTTC.

The rearrangement joins TRBV3-1 (or the pseudogene TRBV3-2) to TRBJ2-3; a weak D match, TRBD2 (6 bases). V was trimmed by 6 bases and J by 2 bases, leaving 15 bases between them. This CDR3 is built from 15 residues. Per germline, CDR1 LGHDT and CDR2 YNNKEL (reference sequence). The DNA of the CDR3 is TGTGCCAGCAGTGTGGGGGGAATCAACACAGATACGCAGTATTTT. Translating it yields CASSVGGINTDTQYF.

The chain couples TRBV4-1 to TRBJ2-1, with D tentatively TRBD2 (6 bases). This CDR3 region has 15 residues. In germline, CDR1 is MGHRA, CDR2 YSYEKL. Deletions cut 0 bases from V and 4 bases from J, with 10 bases between. The chain's CDR3 is CASSQEPGEYNEQFF. The CDR3 nucleotides read TGCGCCAGCAGCCAAGAGCCGGGGGAATACAATGAGCAGTTCTTC.

This clone was seen a handful of times. This chain uses TRBV2 with TRBJ2-3; TRBD2 matches at 8 bases. CDR3 length: 14 amino acids. Trimming removed 6 bases from V and 2 bases from J; junction bases left unmatched: 4. The germline gives CDR1 SNHLY, CDR2 FYNNEI. The CDR3: CASSRGGLTDTQYF. DNA for the CDR3: TGTGCCAGCAGCCGGGGGGGCCTCACAGATACGCAGTATTTT. The full variable domain, completed using reference TRBV2 and TRBJ2-3, is EPEVTQTPSHQVTQMGQEVILRCVPISNHLYFYWYRQILGQKVEFLVSFYNNEISEKSEIFDDQFSVERPDGSNFTLKIRSTKLEDSAMYFCASSRGGLTDTQYFGPGTRLTVL.

The chain couples TRBV5-6 to TRBJ2-3; the D gene is possibly TRBD2 (6 bases). The CDR3 length is 15 residues. V was trimmed by 9 bases and J by 2 bases, leaving 19 bases between them. Germline V gives CDR1 SGHDT, CDR2 YYEEEE. This CDR3 is CATGTVGGYTDTQYF. CDR3 in DNA: TGTGCCACAGGAACTGTCGGGGGATACACAGATACGCAGTATTTT.

This rearrangement joins TRBV6-5 to TRBJ2-4; a possible D gene is TRBD2 (6 bases). Germline V CDR1 and CDR2: MNHEY, SVGAGI. The CDR3 has 15 amino acids. Trimming took 4 bases from V and 7 from J, leaving 17 bases between them. CDR3 in amino acids: CASSSWRGSPNIQYF. The CDR3 DNA follows: TGTGCCAGCAGTTCCTGGCGGGGAAGCCCGAACATTCAGTACTTC.

The chain uses TRBV7-2 and TRBJ1-5, with D possibly being TRBD1 (5 bases). This CDR3 has 16 residues. CDR1 SGHTA and CDR2 FQGNSA come from the germline V gene. V lost 0 bases to trimming and J lost 5 bases, with 14 bases between them. CDR3 sequence (DNA): TGTGCCAGCAGCTTAGCCTTGATCCCGGGGGATCAGCCCCAGCATTTT. Translation: CASSLALIPGDQPQHF.

The rearrangement joins TRBV14 to TRBJ2-7; TRBD1 is a possible D gene (7 bases). V gave up 1 base and J gave up 6 bases, with 19 bases separating them. CDR1 and CDR2 (germline): SGHDN, FVKESK. The length of the CDR3 is 16 residues. The CDR3: CASSQGRRGASSEQYF. CDR3 bases: TGTGCCAGCAGCCAAGGACGCAGGGGGGCATCATCCGAGCAGTACTTC.